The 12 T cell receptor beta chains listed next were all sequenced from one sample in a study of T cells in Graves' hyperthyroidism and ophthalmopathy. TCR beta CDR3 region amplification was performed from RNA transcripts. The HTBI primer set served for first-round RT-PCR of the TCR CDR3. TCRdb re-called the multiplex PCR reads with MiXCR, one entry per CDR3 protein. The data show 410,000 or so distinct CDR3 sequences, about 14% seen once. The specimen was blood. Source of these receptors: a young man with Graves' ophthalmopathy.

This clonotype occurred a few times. The CDR3 loop is CAWSVGDGNEKLFF. Here the CDR3 DNA reads TGTGCCTGGAGTGTGGGGGATGGTAATGAAAAACTGTTTTTT. The rearrangement uses TRBV30 and TRBJ1-4; possibly TRBD1 for D (5 bases). This CDR3 has 14 residues. Germline values: CDR1 GTSNPN, CDR2 SVGIG (reference sequence). Deletions cut 0 bases from V and 4 bases from J, with 9 bases between.

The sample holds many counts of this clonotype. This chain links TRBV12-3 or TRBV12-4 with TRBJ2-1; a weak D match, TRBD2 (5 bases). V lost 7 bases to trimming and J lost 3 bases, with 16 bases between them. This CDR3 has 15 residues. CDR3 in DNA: TGTGCCAGCAACAACCCCGGACTGCTCTACAATGAGCAGTTCTTC. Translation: CASNNPGLLYNEQFF.

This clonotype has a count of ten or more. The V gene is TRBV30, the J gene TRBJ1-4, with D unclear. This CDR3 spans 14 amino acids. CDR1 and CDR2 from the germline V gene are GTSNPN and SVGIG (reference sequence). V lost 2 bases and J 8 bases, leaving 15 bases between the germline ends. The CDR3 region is CAWSLTMTAEKLFF. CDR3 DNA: TGTGCCTGGAGTTTAACGATGACTGCCGAAAAACTGTTTTTT.

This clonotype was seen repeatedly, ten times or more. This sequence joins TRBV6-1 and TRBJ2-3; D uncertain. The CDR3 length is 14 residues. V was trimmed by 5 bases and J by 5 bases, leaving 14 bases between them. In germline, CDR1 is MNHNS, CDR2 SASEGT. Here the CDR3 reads CASSFHSAGDTQYF. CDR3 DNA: TGTGCCAGCAGTTTCCACAGCGCCGGAGATACGCAGTATTTT.

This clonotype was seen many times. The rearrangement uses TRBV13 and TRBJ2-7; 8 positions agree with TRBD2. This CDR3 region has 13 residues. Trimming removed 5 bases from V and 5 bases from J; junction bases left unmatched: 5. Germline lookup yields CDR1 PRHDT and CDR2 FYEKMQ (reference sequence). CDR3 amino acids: CASSPGLGDEQYF. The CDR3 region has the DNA TGTGCCAGCAGCCCGGGACTAGGGGACGAGCAGTACTTC.

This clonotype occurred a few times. CDR3 protein: CASSYLSPLYNEQFF. CDR3 coding DNA: TGTGCCAGCAGTTACCTTAGCCCCCTCTACAATGAGCAGTTCTTC. This chain links TRBV6-2 or TRBV6-3 with TRBJ2-1, with D unresolved. This CDR3 spans 15 amino acids. V was trimmed by 2 bases and J by 3 bases, leaving 11 bases between them. CDR1 MNHEY and CDR2 SVGEGT come from the germline V gene.

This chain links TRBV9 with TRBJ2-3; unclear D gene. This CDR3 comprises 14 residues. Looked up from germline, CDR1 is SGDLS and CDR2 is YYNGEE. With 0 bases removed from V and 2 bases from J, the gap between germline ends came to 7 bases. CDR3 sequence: CASSVGVNTDTQYF. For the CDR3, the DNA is TGTGCCAGCAGCGTAGGCGTCAACACAGATACGCAGTATTTT.

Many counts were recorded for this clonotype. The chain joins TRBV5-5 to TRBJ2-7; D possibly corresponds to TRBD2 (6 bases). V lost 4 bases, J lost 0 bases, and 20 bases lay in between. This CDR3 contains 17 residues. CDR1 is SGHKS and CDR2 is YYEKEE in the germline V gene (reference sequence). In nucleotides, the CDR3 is TGTGCCAGCAGCGTACCCGAAGGGGACTTAATCTCCTACGAGCAGTACTTC. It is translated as CASSVPEGDLISYEQYF.

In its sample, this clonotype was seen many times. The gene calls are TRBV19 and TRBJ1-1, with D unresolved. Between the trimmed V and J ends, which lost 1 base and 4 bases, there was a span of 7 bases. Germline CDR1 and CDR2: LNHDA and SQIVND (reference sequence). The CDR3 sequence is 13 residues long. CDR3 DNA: TGTGCCAGTAGTATAGGGAGGGTCACTGAAGCTTTCTTT. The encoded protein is CASSIGRVTEAFF.

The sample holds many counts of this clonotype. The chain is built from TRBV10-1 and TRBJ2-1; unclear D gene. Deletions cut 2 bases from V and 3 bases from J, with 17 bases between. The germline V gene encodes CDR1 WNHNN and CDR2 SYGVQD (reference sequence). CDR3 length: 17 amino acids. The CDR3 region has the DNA TGCGCCAGCAGTGAGACTACCGAGAGCCCCTTCTACAATGAGCAGTTCTTC. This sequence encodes CASSETTESPFYNEQFF.

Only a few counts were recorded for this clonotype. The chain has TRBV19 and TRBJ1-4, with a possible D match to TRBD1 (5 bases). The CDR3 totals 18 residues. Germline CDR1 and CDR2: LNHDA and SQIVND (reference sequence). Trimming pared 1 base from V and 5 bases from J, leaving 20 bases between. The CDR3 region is CASSIGPRGLSPNEKLFF. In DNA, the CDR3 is TGTGCCAGTAGTATAGGCCCCCGGGGGTTATCTCCGAATGAAAAACTGTTTTTT.

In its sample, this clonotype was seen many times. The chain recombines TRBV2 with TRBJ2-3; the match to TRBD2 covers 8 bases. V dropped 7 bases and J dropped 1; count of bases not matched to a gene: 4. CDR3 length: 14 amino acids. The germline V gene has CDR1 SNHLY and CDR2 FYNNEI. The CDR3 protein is CASKSSGGTDTQYF. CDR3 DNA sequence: TGTGCCAGCAAGAGTAGCGGGGGCACAGATACGCAGTATTTT.